This passage covers 20 T cell receptor beta chains from one sample sequenced in a study of cytomegalovirus exposure and HLA in healthy donors. With 60 Vbeta and 13 Jbeta primers, the PCR was carried out. The data were produced by immunoSEQ multiplex PCR, yet TCRdb's version contains in-frame clones alone and is incomplete. Here the sample spans 200,000 or so clones, approximately 78% being singletons. Sequenced material: PBMCs. These receptors were collected from a woman aged 45-59 years in good health and CMV-seropositive.

The chain recombines TRBV7-2 with TRBJ1-1, with D maybe TRBD1 (6 bases). This CDR3 is built from 14 residues. CDR1 SGHTA and CDR2 FQGNSA come from the germline V gene. The V and J ends lost 2 bases and 2 bases respectively, with 9 bases between them. CDR3 in DNA: TGTGCCAGCAGCTTAAACAGGGACAACACTGAAGCTTTCTTT. This gives the protein CASSLNRDNTEAFF.

V is TRBV5-3 and J is TRBJ2-7; D may be TRBD1 (5 bases). TRBV5-3 is filed as an ORF, its function uncertain. This CDR3 region has 15 residues. The V end was cut by 4 bases, the J end by 6 bases, with 20 bases between. CDR3 nucleotides: TGTGCCAGAAGCGAAGGACGTCCCTGGGGCTCCGAGCAGTACTTC. Residues: CARSEGRPWGSEQYF.

Comments on this clone: A junction end diverges from the germline sequence, so it may reflect a read error. V is TRBV5-1 and J is TRBJ2-4; the match to TRBD1 covers 10 bases. Germline loops: CDR1 SGHRS, CDR2 YFSETQ. The CDR3 extends over 16 amino acids. DNA for the CDR3: TGCGCCAGCAGCACCGATCCGACAGGGGGCTTAAACAGTCAGTACTTC. Translation gives CASSTDPTGGLNSQYF.

The rearrangement joins TRBV28 to TRBJ2-1; 15 nucleotides agree with TRBD2. Trimming removed 5 bases from V and 0 bases from J; junction bases left unmatched: 5. CDR3 length: 18 amino acids. The germline gives CDR1 MDHEN, CDR2 SYDVKM. CDR3 DNA sequence: TGTGCCAGCAGTACAGGACTAGCGGGAGGGCCCTCCTACAATGAGCAGTTCTTC. Its translation: CASSTGLAGGPSYNEQFF. Filled out from reference TRBV28 and TRBJ2-1, the complete variable domain reads DVKVTQSSRYLVKRTGEKVFLECVQDMDHENMFWYRQDPGLGLRLIYFSYDVKMKEKGDIPEGYSVSREKKERFSLILESASTNQTSMYLCASSTGLAGGPSYNEQFFGPGTRLTVL.

The rearrangement uses TRBV5-4 and TRBJ2-4; tentative D call: TRBD1 (6 bases). Trimming removed 4 bases at V and 7 bases at J, with 18 bases between. The CDR3 consists of 15 residues. The germline V gene encodes CDR1 SGHNT and CDR2 YYREEE (reference sequence). The CDR3 DNA reads as TGTGCCAGCAGCCCCACCCTAATTCAGGGGAACATTCAGTACTTC. It encodes CASSPTLIQGNIQYF.

This clone was seen more than once but under ten times. V and J are TRBV25-1 and TRBJ2-1; TRBD2 matches 12 bases. CDR1 is MGHDK, CDR2 SYGVNS, per germline. V lost 2 bases, J lost 9 bases, and 8 bases stayed unmatched. The CDR3 has 16 residues. The CDR3 DNA sequence: TGTGCCAGCAGTGAACATTCTAGCGGGGGGGCCGGTGAGCAGTTCTTC. Residues: CASSEHSSGGAGEQFF.

The chain joins TRBV5-4 to TRBJ2-7; the D is unclear. V dropped 2 bases and J dropped 5 bases, with 8 bases sitting between them. Germline CDR1 and CDR2: SGHNT and YYREEE (reference sequence). The CDR3 totals 12 residues. The CDR3 loop reads CASSFDFHEQYF. The CDR3, as DNA: TGTGCCAGCAGCTTTGACTTCCACGAGCAGTACTTC.

Comments on this clone: The junction and the germline gene differ at one end; a read error may be behind it. The J gene is TRBJ1-5, the V gene TRBV7-9, with 9 bases aligning to TRBD1. Germline V gene sequence: CDR1 SEHNR, CDR2 FQNEAQ (reference sequence). This CDR3 has 12 residues. The CDR3 DNA is TGTTCCAGCAGACAGGGGGAACAGCCCCAGCATTTT. It encodes CSSRQGEQPQHF.

The chain has TRBV7-2 and TRBJ2-5; 9 bases map to TRBD2. CDR3 length: 16 amino acids. Germline values: CDR1 SGHTA, CDR2 FQGNSA. V was clipped by 5 bases and J by 4 bases; unmatched bases: 11. CDR3 nucleotides: TGTGCCAGCAGCCTCCTGGCGGGGGGGCCGAGAGAGACCCAGTACTTC. Amino acid sequence: CASSLLAGGPRETQYF.

The chain carries TRBV27 and TRBJ2-4, with D uncertain. V shed 4 bases and J shed 8 bases, with 15 bases lying between them. The CDR3 has 14 residues. Germline CDR1 reads MNHEY; CDR2 reads SMNVEV (reference sequence). As DNA, the CDR3 is TGTGCCAGCAGTTCCCACCCGCAGTTTGACATTCAGTACTTC. This gives the protein CASSSHPQFDIQYF.

The V gene is TRBV5-6, the J gene TRBJ2-3; 14 nucleotides agree with TRBD2. There are 18 residues in the CDR3. V lost 3 bases and J lost 2; bases outside the gene matches: 8. CDR1 is SGHDT and CDR2 is YYEEEE in the germline V gene. The CDR3 sequence is CASSSGTSGREPTDTQYF. CDR3 DNA: TGTGCCAGCAGCTCCGGGACTAGCGGGAGAGAGCCCACAGATACGCAGTATTTT.

The rearrangement uses TRBV5-1 and TRBJ1-2; 7 positions agree with TRBD1. Germline V gene lookup returns CDR1 SGHRS and CDR2 YFSETQ. The CDR3 has 13 residues. With 4 bases clipped from V and 5 bases from J, the junction kept 5 bases outside the gene matches. CDR3 coding DNA: TGCGCCAGCAGCCCGCGGGACAGTTATGGCTACACCTTC. This translates into CASSPRDSYGYTF.

The chain recombines TRBV5-1 with TRBJ2-2, with D possibly matching TRBD1 (8 bases). The ends were cut back, 3 bases at V and 6 bases at J, with 12 bases in the middle. This CDR3 contains 14 residues. Germline CDR1 reads SGHRS; CDR2 reads YFSETQ. The CDR3 spells CASSSQGGAGELFF. The CDR3 bases are TGCGCCAGCAGCTCACAGGGGGGGGCCGGGGAGCTGTTTTTT. Looking up the rest from reference TRBV5-1 and TRBJ2-2 gives the full variable domain: KAGVTQTPRYLIKTRGQQVTLSCSPISGHRSVSWYQQTPGQGLQFLFEYFSETQRNKGNFPGRFSGRQFSNSRSEMNVSTLELGDSALYLCASSSQGGAGELFFGEGSRLTVL.

This clone came up a few times. The chain recombines TRBV2 with TRBJ2-3; a possible D gene is TRBD2 (7 bases). Trimming pared 4 bases from V and 2 bases from J, leaving 22 bases between. Looked up from germline, CDR1 is SNHLY and CDR2 is FYNNEI. The CDR3 runs to 18 residues. The CDR3 DNA sequence: TGTGCCAGCAGTGGAAGGGGGTTAGCGGGTAGGAACACAGATACGCAGTATTTT. Residues: CASSGRGLAGRNTDTQYF.

The V call is TRBV5-1, the J call TRBJ2-1; tentative D call: TRBD1 (6 bases). V lost 0 bases to trimming and J lost 4 bases, with 11 bases between them. In germline, CDR1 is SGHRS, CDR2 YFSETQ. This CDR3 spans 15 amino acids. The CDR3 here is CASSLEGGQYNEQFF. The CDR3 DNA is TGCGCCAGCAGCTTGGAAGGGGGTCAATACAATGAGCAGTTCTTC.

The chain couples TRBV18 to TRBJ2-7; 10 positions match TRBD2. Germline assignment: CDR1 KGHSH and CDR2 LQKENI. This CDR3 region has 15 residues. V lost 6 bases to trimming and J lost 3 bases; unmatched junction nucleotides: 8. CDR3 amino acids: CASSDQGLADYEQYF. The CDR3 region has the DNA TGTGCCAGCTCGGACCAAGGACTAGCGGACTACGAGCAGTACTTC.

The chain joins TRBV5-1 to TRBJ2-1, with D tentatively TRBD1 (5 bases). The CDR3 runs 16 residues. The V and J ends lost 1 base and 10 bases respectively, with 21 bases between them. CDR1 SGHRS and CDR2 YFSETQ come from the germline V gene. CDR3: CASSLIGVKKHSEQFF. The CDR3 DNA sequence: TGCGCCAGCAGCTTGATAGGGGTTAAAAAGCACTCAGAGCAGTTCTTC.

This chain links TRBV7-9 with TRBJ2-7; D gene unclear. CDR1 SEHNR and CDR2 FQNEAQ come from the germline V gene (reference sequence). V lost 5 bases, J lost 2 bases, and 16 bases lay in between. This CDR3 region has 15 residues. CDR3 sequence: CASSLQPGPAYEQYF. The CDR3 nucleotides read TGTGCCAGCAGCCTTCAACCGGGTCCCGCCTACGAGCAGTACTTC.

The chain links TRBV19 to TRBJ1-2; no definite D call. The CDR3 spans 13 residues. Germline V gene sequence: CDR1 LNHDA, CDR2 SQIVND (reference sequence). V was clipped by 5 bases and J by 6 bases, with 13 bases between them. The CDR3 sequence: CASSVAGFNGYTF. DNA of the CDR3: TGTGCCAGTAGTGTCGCGGGGTTCAATGGCTACACCTTC.

For this clone: At one boundary the junction diverges from the germline segment, which might be a read error. The V gene is TRBV7-7, the J gene TRBJ2-7, with D possibly TRBD2 on 7 matching bases. The CDR3 extends over 18 amino acids. Germline loops: CDR1 SSHAT, CDR2 FNYEAQ (reference sequence). The CDR3 protein is CASSLSLGQGGGSHEQYF. In DNA form, the CDR3 reads TGTGCTAGCAGCTTATCCTTGGGGCAGGGAGGGGGGTCGCACGAGCAGTACTTC.